These T cell receptor beta chains were read from a single sample in a study of blood T cell repertoires in COVID-19. TCRdb's copy holds only in-frame clones and misses some; the assay was immunoSEQ multiplex PCR. The data show 100,000 to 150,000 clones, 75% to 90% seen once. Sequencing used PBMCs or T cells enriched from blood (not recorded which). These receptors were obtained from a woman in her forties or fifties who had recovered from COVID-19. Each CDR3 is given with its conserved first and last residue. A D gene is named only where the DNA matches it firmly. Only part of the rows carry a size: once, few, many, or a class if the clone is expanded.

TRBJ1-1 . . TRBV5-1 TGCGCCAGCAGCTTAGGGGGGGTCACTGAAGCTTTCTTT CASSLGGVTEAFF
TRBJ2-7 . . TRBV11-3 TGTGCCAGCAGCTTATCGGGGAACGAGCAGTACTTC CASSLSGNEQYF
TRBJ2-7 . . TRBV15 TGTGCCACCGGGGACTGGCAGTACGAGCAGTACTTC CATGDWQYEQYF
TRBJ2-7 TRBD2 . TRBV5-1 TGCGCCAGCAGCTTGGGGGAACTAGCGCGGGAGCAGTACTTC CASSLGELAREQYF
TRBJ1-2 TRBD1 . TRBV11-2 TGTGCCAGCAGCTCAACCGGGACAGGGGTGTCTGGCTACACCTTC CASSSTGTGVSGYTF
TRBJ2-2 TRBD1 . TRBV7-9 TGTGCCAGCAGCTTGTTGGACAGGGGGAAGATCACCGGGGAGCTGTTTTTT CASSLLDRGKITGELFF
TRBJ2-4 TRBD2 . TRBV9 TGTGCCAGCAGCGGTAGCGGGGGGTCCATCAAAAACATTCAGTACTTC CASSGSGGSIKNIQYF
TRBJ2-5 TRBD2 . TRBV2 TGTGCCAGCAGTGAAGGGTATCCAGCGGGGGGAACCCAAGAGACCCAGTACTTC CASSEGYPAGGTQETQYF
TRBJ1-3 TRBD1 . TRBV3-1/TRBV3-2 TGTGCCAGCAGCCATAGGACAGGGCTACAAGGAAACACCATATATTTT CASSHRTGLQGNTIYF
TRBJ1-1 . . TRBV7-2 TGTGCCAGCAGCTCCCAGACAGCCCGCACTGAAGCTTTCTTT CASSSQTARTEAFF
TRBJ2-1 TRBD1 . TRBV10-1 TGCGCCAGCAGTGAGGCCGGGACAGGGTCCAATGAGCAGTTCTTC CASSEAGTGSNEQFF
TRBJ2-1 TRBD1 . TRBV18 TGTGCCAGCTCGATGACAGGGGGCCCTGAGCAGTTCTTC CASSMTGGPEQFF
TRBJ2-7 . once TRBV10-3 TGTGCCATCAGTGAGTCCAGGGGTGTCGAGCAGTACTTC CAISESRGVEQYF
TRBJ2-5 TRBD2 . TRBV7-6 TGTGCCAGCAGCTCACCCCAGACTAGCAGGGCCCAAGAGACCCAGTACTTC CASSSPQTSRAQETQYF
TRBJ2-7 TRBD1 . TRBV18 TGTGCCAGCTCTCGATCAGGGGGATACGAGCAGTACTTC CASSRSGGYEQYF
TRBJ2-1 TRBD1 . TRBV7-2 TGTGCCAGCAGCTTATTCTTAGATTCGGGACAGGGCTCCAATGAGCAGTTCTTC CASSLFLDSGQGSNEQFF
TRBJ2-4 TRBD1 . TRBV7-9 TGTGCCAGCAGCCCGAGACAGGGTTGGGACATTCAGTACTTC CASSPRQGWDIQYF
TRBJ1-3 TRBD1 once TRBV5-5 TGTGCCAGCAGCTTGGCCCCAACAGGGGCTGGAAACACCATATATTTT CASSLAPTGAGNTIYF
TRBJ2-5 . . TRBV5-1 TGCGCCAGCAGCTTGCTATCGCGGGAGACCCAGTACTTC CASSLLSRETQYF
TRBJ2-1 TRBD1 . TRBV28 TGTGCCAGCGGGGACATAACAGGGGGCTACAATGAGCAGTTCTTC CASGDITGGYNEQFF
TRBJ1-3 TRBD1 . TRBV30 TGTGCCTGGACGCCCTCGGGACAGACCAGGGACACCATATATTTT CAWTPSGQTRDTIYF
TRBJ1-2 . . TRBV9 TGTGCCAGCAGAAGAGGGGGGGCGCAAGGCTACACCTTC CASRRGGAQGYTF
TRBJ2-1 . . TRBV5-1 TGCGCCAGCAGCTTGTCGGTTCAAAGCTCCTACAATGAGCAGTTCTTC CASSLSVQSSYNEQFF
TRBJ2-1 TRBD1 . TRBV5-1 TGCGCCAGCAGCTTGGCCGAGACAGGGCTCAATGAGCAGTTCTTC CASSLAETGLNEQFF
TRBJ2-1 TRBD1 . TRBV5-6 TGTGCCAGCAGCCTAGGACAGGGGGCACGTGAGCAGTTCTTC CASSLGQGAREQFF
TRBJ2-2 . . TRBV12-3/TRBV12-4 TGTGCCAGCAGCATGGGGACAGGGGAGCTGTTTTTT CASSMGTGELFF
TRBJ2-7 TRBD1 . TRBV6-5 TGTGCCAGCAGTTACGACAGGGTTGGATACGAGCAGTACTTC CASSYDRVGYEQYF
TRBJ1-4 . . TRBV18 TGTGCCAGCTCACCAAAGACAGGAGCAACTAATGAAAAACTGTTTTTT CASSPKTGATNEKLFF
TRBJ2-7 . . TRBV29-1 TGCAGCGTTGGGACAGATGGCGACGAGCAGTACTTC CSVGTDGDEQYF
TRBJ2-5 TRBD2 . TRBV30 TGTGCCTGGGGGCCCCATGTACGGGGGGGCCCTGAGACCCAGTACTTC CAWGPHVRGGPETQYF